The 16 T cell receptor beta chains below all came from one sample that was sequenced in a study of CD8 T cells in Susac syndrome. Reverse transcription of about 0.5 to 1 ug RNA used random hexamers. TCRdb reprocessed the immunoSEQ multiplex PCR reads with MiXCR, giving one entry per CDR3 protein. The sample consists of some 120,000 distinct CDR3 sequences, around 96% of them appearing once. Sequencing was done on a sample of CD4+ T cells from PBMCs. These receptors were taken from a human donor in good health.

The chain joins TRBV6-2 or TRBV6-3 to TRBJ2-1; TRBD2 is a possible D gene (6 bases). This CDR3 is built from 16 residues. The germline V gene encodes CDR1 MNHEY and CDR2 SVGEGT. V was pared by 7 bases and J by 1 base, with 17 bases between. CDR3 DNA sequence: TGTGCCAGCACCGTAACTGCCGGAGGGTCCTACAATGAGCAGTTCTTC. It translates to CASTVTAGGSYNEQFF.

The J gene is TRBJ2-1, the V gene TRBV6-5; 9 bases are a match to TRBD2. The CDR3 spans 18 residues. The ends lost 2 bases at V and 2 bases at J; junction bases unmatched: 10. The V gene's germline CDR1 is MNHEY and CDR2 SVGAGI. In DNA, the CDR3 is TGTGCCAGCAGTTACGGAATAGCGGGAGAAGGACCCTACAATGAGCAGTTCTTC. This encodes CASSYGIAGEGPYNEQFF.

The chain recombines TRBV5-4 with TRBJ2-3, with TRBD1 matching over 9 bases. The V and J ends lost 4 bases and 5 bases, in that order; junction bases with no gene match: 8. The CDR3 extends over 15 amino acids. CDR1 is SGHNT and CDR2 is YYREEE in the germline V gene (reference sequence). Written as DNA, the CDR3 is TGTGCCAGCAGCAGCAACAGGGGGCCCGGAGATACGCAGTATTTT. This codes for CASSSNRGPGDTQYF.

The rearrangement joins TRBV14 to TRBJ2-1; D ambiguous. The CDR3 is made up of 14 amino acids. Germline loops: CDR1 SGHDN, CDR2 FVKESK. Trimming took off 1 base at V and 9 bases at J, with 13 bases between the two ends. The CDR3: CASSQGPLRSEQFF. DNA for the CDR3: TGTGCCAGCAGCCAAGGGCCCCTCCGATCTGAGCAGTTCTTC. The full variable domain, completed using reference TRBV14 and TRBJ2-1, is EAGVTQFPSHSVIEKGQTVTLRCDPISGHDNLYWYRRVMGKEIKFLLHFVKESKQDESGMPNNRFLAERTGGTYSTLKVQPAELEDSGVYFCASSQGPLRSEQFFGPGTRLTVL.

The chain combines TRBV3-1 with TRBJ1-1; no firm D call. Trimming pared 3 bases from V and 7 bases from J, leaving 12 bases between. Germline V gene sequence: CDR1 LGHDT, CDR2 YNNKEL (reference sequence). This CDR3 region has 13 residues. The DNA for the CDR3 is TGTGCCAGCAGCCAGACCCGGGCAGGTGAAGCTTTCTTT. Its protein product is CASSQTRAGEAFF.

CDR3 amino acids: CASSLAGLSNQPQHF. In DNA form, the CDR3 reads TGCGCCAGCAGCTTGGCAGGGTTGAGCAATCAGCCCCAGCATTTT. J is TRBJ1-5 and V is TRBV5-1; TRBD1 might be the D (5 bases). The CDR3 is 15 amino acids. Between the trimmed V and J ends, which lost 0 bases and 1 base, there was a span of 8 bases. The germline V gene has CDR1 SGHRS and CDR2 YFSETQ.

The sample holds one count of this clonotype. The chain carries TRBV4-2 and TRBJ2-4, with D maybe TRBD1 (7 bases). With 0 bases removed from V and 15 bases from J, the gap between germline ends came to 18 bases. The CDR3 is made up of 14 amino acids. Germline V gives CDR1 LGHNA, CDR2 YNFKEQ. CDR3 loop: CASSQDLMDRRGYF. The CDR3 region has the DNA TGTGCCAGCAGCCAAGATTTGATGGACAGGCGGGGGTACTTC.

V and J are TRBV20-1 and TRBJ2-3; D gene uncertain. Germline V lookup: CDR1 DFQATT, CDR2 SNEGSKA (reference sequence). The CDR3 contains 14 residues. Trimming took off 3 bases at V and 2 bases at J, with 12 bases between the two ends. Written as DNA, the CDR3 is TGCAGTGCTAGCCCTCGCCCGTACACAGATACGCAGTATTTT. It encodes CSASPRPYTDTQYF.

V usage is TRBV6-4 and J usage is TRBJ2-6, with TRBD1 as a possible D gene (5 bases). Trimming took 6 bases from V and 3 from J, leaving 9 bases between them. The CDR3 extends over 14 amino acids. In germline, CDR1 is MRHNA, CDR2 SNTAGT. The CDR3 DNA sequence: TGTGCCAGCAGCCAGGGATTTGGGGCCAACGTCCTGACTTTC. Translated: CASSQGFGANVLTF.

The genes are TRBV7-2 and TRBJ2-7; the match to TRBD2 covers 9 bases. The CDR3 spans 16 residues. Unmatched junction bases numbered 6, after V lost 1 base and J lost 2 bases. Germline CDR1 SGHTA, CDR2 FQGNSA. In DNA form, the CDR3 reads TGTGCCAGCAGCTTAGATGCGGGAGGGGTGGCCTACGAGCAGTACTTC. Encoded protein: CASSLDAGGVAYEQYF.

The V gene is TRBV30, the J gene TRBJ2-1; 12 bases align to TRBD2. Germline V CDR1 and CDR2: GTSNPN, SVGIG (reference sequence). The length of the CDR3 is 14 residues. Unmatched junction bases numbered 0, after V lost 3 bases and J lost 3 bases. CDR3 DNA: TGTGCCTGGAGGGGACTAGCGGGCTACAATGAGCAGTTCTTC. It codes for CAWRGLAGYNEQFF.

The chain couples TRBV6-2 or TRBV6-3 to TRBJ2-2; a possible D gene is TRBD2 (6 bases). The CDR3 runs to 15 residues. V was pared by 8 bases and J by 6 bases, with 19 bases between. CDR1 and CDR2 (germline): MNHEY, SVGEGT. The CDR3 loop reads CASSGQGLLAGELFF. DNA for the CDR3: TGTGCCAGCTCTGGTCAGGGACTGCTCGCCGGGGAGCTGTTTTTT.

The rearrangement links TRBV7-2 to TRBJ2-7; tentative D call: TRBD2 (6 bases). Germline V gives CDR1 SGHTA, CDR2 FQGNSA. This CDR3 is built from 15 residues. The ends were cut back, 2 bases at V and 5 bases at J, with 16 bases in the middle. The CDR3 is CASSLTAGSGNEQYF. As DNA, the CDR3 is TGTGCCAGCAGCTTAACTGCCGGGAGTGGAAACGAGCAGTACTTC.

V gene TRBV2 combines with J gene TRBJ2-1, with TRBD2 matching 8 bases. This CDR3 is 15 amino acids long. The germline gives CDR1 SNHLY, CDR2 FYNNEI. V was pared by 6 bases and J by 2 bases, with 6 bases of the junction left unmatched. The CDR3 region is CASSSGGAAYNEQFF. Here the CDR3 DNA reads TGTGCCAGCAGCTCGGGGGGGGCGGCCTACAATGAGCAGTTCTTC.

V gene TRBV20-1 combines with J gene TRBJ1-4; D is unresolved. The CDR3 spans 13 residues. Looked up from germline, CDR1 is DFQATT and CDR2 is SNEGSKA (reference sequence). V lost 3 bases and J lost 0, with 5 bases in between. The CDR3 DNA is TGCAGTGCTAGCCTATCAACTAATGAAAAACTGTTTTTT. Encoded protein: CSASLSTNEKLFF.

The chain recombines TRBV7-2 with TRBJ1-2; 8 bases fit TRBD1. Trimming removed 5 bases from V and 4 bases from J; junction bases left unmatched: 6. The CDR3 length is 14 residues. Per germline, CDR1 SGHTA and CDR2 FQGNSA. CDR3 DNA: TGTGCCAGCAGCCAAGACAGGGGACCCTATGGCTACACCTTC. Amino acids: CASSQDRGPYGYTF.